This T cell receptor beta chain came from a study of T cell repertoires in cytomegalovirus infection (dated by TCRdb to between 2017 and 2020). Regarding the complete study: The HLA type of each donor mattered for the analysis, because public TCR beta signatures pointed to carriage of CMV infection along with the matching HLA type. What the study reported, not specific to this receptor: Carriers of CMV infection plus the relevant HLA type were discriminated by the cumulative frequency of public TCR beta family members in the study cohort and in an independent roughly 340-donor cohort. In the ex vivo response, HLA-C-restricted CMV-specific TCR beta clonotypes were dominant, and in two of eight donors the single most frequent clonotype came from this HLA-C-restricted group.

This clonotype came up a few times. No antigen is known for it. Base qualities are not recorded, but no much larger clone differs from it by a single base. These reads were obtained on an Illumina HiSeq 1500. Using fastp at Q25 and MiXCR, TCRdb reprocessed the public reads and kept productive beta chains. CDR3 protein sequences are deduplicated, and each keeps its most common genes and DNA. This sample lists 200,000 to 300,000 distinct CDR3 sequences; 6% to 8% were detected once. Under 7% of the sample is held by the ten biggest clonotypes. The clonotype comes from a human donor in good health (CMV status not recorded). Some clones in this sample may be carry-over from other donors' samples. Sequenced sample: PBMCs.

The sequence in DNA is TGCAGCGTTGAAGGGGAAGGCGCTGAAGCTTTCTTT. It translates to CSVEGEGAEAFF. Recombination connected TRBV29-1 to TRBJ1-1; the D gene cannot be resolved reliably. Reading from cysteine to phenylalanine, the CDR3 counts 12 amino acids. The only DNA kept is the CDR3, 36 bases in frame from the first base. The germline V gene gives CDR1 as SQVTM and CDR2 as ANQGSEA. V is shortened by 1 base, J by 6 bases, and the region joining them spans 9 bases.